This TCR beta chain was found in a study of shared clonotypes between healthy human individuals. About the study: In total, the donors were two women and a few men aged 18 to 49.

Broader study findings: When compared with the clonotypes that were shared by all four sorted-subset donors, the non-shared clonotypes turned out to have lower generation probabilities. Memory subsets generally showed smaller estimated richness than naive subsets did.

An approximately 200 ng quantity of DNA, 30,000 to 35,000 T cell genomes, went into the sorted-subset replicate PCRs. Measured with immunoSEQ multiplex PCR; TCRdb has only the in-frame clones, and not every one. Found here are about 960,000 clones, roughly 72% of them singletons; the top ten hold 1.5%. Comments on this clone: Antigen specificity is unknown. The same CDR3 is also encoded by other DNA sequences in this sample.

The sequenced sample consisted of memory CD4+ T cells sorted from blood. Subset in this sample: CD45RA-negative fraction. The receptor's source is a young man in good health.

The CDR3 protein is CASSEGKTYNEQFF. The CDR3 region has the DNA TGCGCCAGCAGTGAGGGTAAAACCTACAATGAGCAGTTCTTC. The J gene is TRBJ2-1, the V gene TRBV10-1; no reliable D call. This CDR3 is 14 amino acids long. The V end lost 2 bases, the J end lost 2 bases, and 7 bases lay between the germline ends. Germline CDR1 reads WNHNN; CDR2 reads SYGVQD (reference sequence).